This entry lists 30 T cell receptor beta chains sequenced from one sample in a study of T cell repertoires in cytomegalovirus infection. No antigen has been identified for these receptors. Via MiXCR, TCRdb re-called the reads, giving one row per CDR3 protein. The sample includes about 920,000 distinct CDR3 sequences, approximately 31% seen only once; the top ten take around 15%. Here the sequenced sample was cultured CD8+ T cells from PBMCs, taken from culture after CMV antigen stimulation. The origin of the receptors is a human donor in good health (CMV status not recorded). Some clones in this sample may be carry-over from other donors' samples.

Comment on this clonotype: With a much larger clone just one base away, this may be a read error. V gene TRBV7-2 combines with J gene TRBJ1-4; no reliable D call. The CDR3 covers 13 residues. In germline, CDR1 is SGHTA, CDR2 FQGNSA. V lost 7 bases and J lost 5, with 11 bases in between. Written as DNA, the CDR3 is TGTGCCAGCACAACCTCGGTAAATGAAAAACTGTTTTTT. Its translation: CASTTSVNEKLFF.

A word on this clonotype: One end of the junction is discordant with germline, which a read error may explain. V and J are TRBV7-3 and TRBJ2-3; 10 bases align to TRBD1. The CDR3 runs 14 residues. Germline loops: CDR1 SGHTA, CDR2 FQGTGA. As DNA, the CDR3 is TGTGCCAACAGCCCGACAGGGGGCGCGGATACGCAGTATTTT. It is translated as CANSPTGGADTQYF.

The table lists this clonotype with a few counts. The chain links TRBV7-9 to TRBJ1-1, with a tentative D call TRBD1 (5 bases). CDR3 size: 14 residues. Between the trimmed V and J ends, which lost 5 bases and 3 bases, there was a span of 13 bases. Germline V gives CDR1 SEHNR, CDR2 FQNEAQ (reference sequence). The CDR3 DNA sequence: TGTGCCAGCAGCCACCGGGACGGATACACTGAAGCTTTCTTT. This encodes CASSHRDGYTEAFF. Complete variable domain (other parts from reference TRBV7-9 and TRBJ1-1): DTGVSQNPRHKITKRGQNVTFRCDPISEHNRLYWYRQTLGQGPEFLTYFQNEAQLEKSRLLSDRFSAERPKGSFSTLEIQRTEQGDSAMYLCASSHRDGYTEAFFGQGTRLTVV.

This clonotype appeared many times. The chain joins TRBV12-3 or TRBV12-4 to TRBJ2-4; D possibly corresponds to TRBD2 (8 bases). This CDR3 spans 15 amino acids. V was clipped by 6 bases and J by 6 bases, with 18 bases between them. The CDR3 protein is CASRDTGAGGNIQYF. In DNA form, the CDR3 reads TGTGCCAGCAGGGACACAGGGGCGGGAGGAAACATTCAGTACTTC.

Notes on this clonotype: It may be a read error: a sequence one base away is much more abundant. The chain joins TRBV4-1 to TRBJ2-1, with D uncertain. Trimming removed 1 base at V and 6 bases at J, with 16 bases between. The CDR3 is made up of 16 amino acids. Germline assignment: CDR1 MGHRA and CDR2 YSYEKL. The CDR3 protein is CASSQVSYGSGNEQFF. The CDR3 DNA sequence: TGCGCCAGCAGCCAAGTAAGTTATGGATCGGGCAATGAGCAGTTCTTC.

The V call is TRBV12-3 or TRBV12-4, the J call TRBJ2-2; 7 bases map to TRBD1. This CDR3 contains 13 residues. Germline trimming cut 9 bases from V and 9 bases from J; bases unmatched to any gene: 10. CDR3 coding DNA: TGTGCCAGTTTCGGACAGGTCGGCCGGGAGCTGTTTTTT. This encodes CASFGQVGRELFF.

The rearrangement uses TRBV6-1 and TRBJ1-5; D not certain. CDR1 and CDR2 (germline): MNHNS, SASEGT. The CDR3 has 12 residues. Trimming stripped 7 bases from V and 5 bases from J, with 9 bases between. The CDR3 reads CASTEGYQPQHF. CDR3 sequence (DNA): TGTGCCAGCACTGAGGGTTATCAGCCCCAGCATTTT.

V gene TRBV28 combines with J gene TRBJ2-1; a weak D match, TRBD1 (6 bases). With 6 bases removed from V and 3 bases from J, the gap between germline ends came to 15 bases. This CDR3 has 15 amino acids. CDR1 is MDHEN and CDR2 is SYDVKM in the germline V gene. CDR3 in amino acids: CASRAMQGNYNEQFF. The CDR3 coding sequence is TGTGCCAGCAGGGCTATGCAGGGGAACTACAATGAGCAGTTCTTC.

This clonotype was recorded many times. The rearrangement uses TRBV7-6 and TRBJ2-7; a weak D match, TRBD2 (6 bases). Germline V CDR1 and CDR2: SGHVS, FNYEAQ. CDR3 length equals 14 residues. Trimming left V 1 base short and J 7 bases short, with 14 bases between. CDR3 bases: TGTGCCAGCAGCTTAGGGCAGGGAGGAACAGAGCAGTACTTC. This sequence encodes CASSLGQGGTEQYF.

This clonotype was seen many times. V usage is TRBV7-6 and J usage is TRBJ2-2; 8 nucleotides align to TRBD1. The CDR3 spans 14 residues. Losses at the gene ends were 7 bases for V and 4 bases for J; bases not matched to a gene: 5. Per the germline V gene, CDR1 is SGHVS and CDR2 is FNYEAQ. In DNA form, the CDR3 reads TGTGCCAGCACGACAGGGGCGTCCACCGGGGAGCTGTTTTTT. Its protein product is CASTTGASTGELFF.

In its sample, this clonotype was seen many times. The V call is TRBV7-8, the J call TRBJ1-2; TRBD1 might be the D (5 bases). Germline CDR1 reads SGHVS; CDR2 reads FQNEAQ. The CDR3 is 15 amino acids. The V end was cut by 1 base, the J end by 1 base, with 10 bases between. The CDR3 here is CASSLGGGDNYGYTF. CDR3 bases: TGTGCCAGCAGCTTAGGTGGAGGGGATAACTATGGCTACACCTTC.

This clonotype has ten or more counts. This chain joins TRBV6-1 and TRBJ1-1; D is ambiguous. V was cut by 7 bases and J by 1 base, with 4 bases left in between. The CDR3 runs 11 residues. CDR1 and CDR2 from the germline V gene are MNHNS and SASEGT. The CDR3 DNA reads as TGTGCCAGCAAACCGAACACTGAAGCTTTCTTT. This translates into CASKPNTEAFF.

This clonotype was detected only a few times. The chain uses TRBV19 and TRBJ2-2; 7 nucleotides line up with TRBD2. The CDR3 is 14 amino acids. The germline V gene encodes CDR1 LNHDA and CDR2 SQIVND (reference sequence). Trimming cost V 7 bases and J 6 bases; bases outside gene matches: 8. CDR3 DNA sequence: TGTGCCAGTACCCCCTCTGCGGGGGCCGGGGAGCTGTTTTTT. Residues: CASTPSAGAGELFF.

The gene calls are TRBV7-9 and TRBJ1-4; D ambiguous. This CDR3 spans 15 amino acids. The V end lost 1 base, the J end lost 10 bases, and 16 bases lay between the germline ends. Germline V CDR1 and CDR2: SEHNR, FQNEAQ (reference sequence). The CDR3 nucleotides read TGTGCCAGCAGCTTAGGGAGAAGTGTGGGTGGAAAACTGTTTTTT. Its translation: CASSLGRSVGGKLFF.

This clonotype has a handful of counts. The V and J genes are TRBV4-3 and TRBJ2-7; no clear D. Trimming shortened V by 4 bases and J by 4 bases, and 14 bases separated the two germline ends. Germline V gene data show CDR1 as LGHNA and CDR2 as YSLEER. The CDR3 covers 14 residues. The CDR3 loop is CASSPPDGSYEQYV. CDR3 sequence (DNA): TGCGCCAGCAGCCCTCCGGACGGGTCGTACGAGCAGTACGTC.

The rearrangement joins TRBV28 to TRBJ1-1; maybe TRBD1 (5 bases). From germline, CDR1 is MDHEN and CDR2 SYDVKM. V was pared by 3 bases and J by 7 bases, with 18 bases between. This CDR3 is 15 amino acids long. Written as DNA, the CDR3 is TGTGCCAGCAGTTTGTCCCGACAGTTAACACTTGAAGCTTTCTTT. Translating gives CASSLSRQLTLEAFF.

Here the CDR3 DNA reads TGTGCCAGCAGTTACTCGGGACAGAACACCGGGGAGCTGTTTTTT. It encodes CASSYSGQNTGELFF. The V call is TRBV6-2 or TRBV6-3, the J call TRBJ2-2, with TRBD1 as a possible D gene (6 bases). The CDR3 is 15 residues long. Deletions cut 0 bases from V and 1 base from J, with 6 bases between. Germline lookup yields CDR1 MNHEY and CDR2 SVGEGT.

The table lists this clonotype with a few counts. This rearrangement joins TRBV27 to TRBJ1-2; TRBD1 agrees at 8 bases. The ends lost 3 bases at V and 2 bases at J; junction bases unmatched: 2. From germline, CDR1 is MNHEY and CDR2 SMNVEV (reference sequence). This CDR3 contains 14 residues. As DNA, the CDR3 is TGTGCCAGCAGTTTGGGACAGGAGAACTATGGCTACACCTTC. This sequence encodes CASSLGQENYGYTF.

The CDR3 sequence: CASRVGGSSSEQFF. CDR3 bases: TGTGCCAGCCGGGTAGGGGGAAGTTCGTCTGAGCAGTTCTTC. The chain recombines TRBV6-4 with TRBJ2-1; TRBD1 is a possible D gene (6 bases). This CDR3 spans 14 amino acids. Germline assignment: CDR1 MRHNA and CDR2 SNTAGT. V was clipped by 8 bases and J by 9 bases, with 20 bases between them.

The sample holds a few counts of this clonotype. In DNA, the CDR3 is TGTGCCAGCAGTTCAACAGGGTCGTTTAGCTCCTATAATTCACCCCTCCACTTT. Translation gives CASSSTGSFSSYNSPLHF. The chain has TRBV6-6 and TRBJ1-6; possible D gene TRBD1, 6 bases. The CDR3 extends over 18 amino acids. CDR1 is MNHNY and CDR2 is SVGAGI in the germline V gene (reference sequence). The V and J ends lost 4 bases and 0 bases respectively, with 16 bases between them.

The rearrangement joins TRBV27 to TRBJ1-2; the D gene is possibly TRBD1 (6 bases). The CDR3 extends over 12 amino acids. The germline CDR1 and CDR2 sequences are MNHEY and SMNVEV (reference sequence). V was trimmed by 4 bases and J by 10 bases, leaving 13 bases between them. CDR3 nucleotides: TGTGCCAGCAGTTCCCCCCAGGGGATCTACACCTTC. This encodes CASSSPQGIYTF.

V and J are TRBV7-4 and TRBJ2-5; the D is unclear. Germline assignment: CDR1 SGHVT and CDR2 SQSDAQ. The CDR3 runs 15 residues. V lost 1 base, J lost 1 base, and 10 bases lay in between. This CDR3 reads CASSLGGSPQETQYF. In DNA, the CDR3 is TGTGCCAGCAGCTTAGGCGGCAGCCCCCAAGAGACCCAGTACTTC.

Ten or more counts support this clonotype. The rearrangement uses TRBV7-2 and TRBJ2-1; TRBD2 aligns across 12 bases. V dropped 5 bases and J dropped 6; count of bases not matched to a gene: 14. Per germline, CDR1 SGHTA and CDR2 FQGNSA. This CDR3 comprises 18 residues. The DNA of the CDR3 is TGTGCCAGCAGCCCGAGCGGACTAGCGGGGCCGTCTGTCAATGAGCAGTTCTTC. This gives the protein CASSPSGLAGPSVNEQFF.

This clonotype was seen a few times. The rearrangement joins TRBV4-3 to TRBJ2-1; TRBD2 might be the D (6 bases). This CDR3 is built from 16 residues. Germline CDR1 is LGHNA and CDR2 is YSLEER. V lost 0 bases and J lost 3, with 12 bases in between. The CDR3 spells CASSQDTGLLYNEQFF. The CDR3 nucleotides are TGCGCCAGCAGCCAAGATACGGGACTTCTCTACAATGAGCAGTTCTTC.

As regards this clonotype: The junction departs from germline at one end; a sequencing error may be responsible. The CDR3 protein is CTSSWSTDTQYF. For the CDR3, the DNA is TGTACCAGTAGCTGGAGTACAGATACGCAGTATTTT. The genes are TRBV19 and TRBJ2-3; D call uncertain. Germline CDR1 reads LNHDA; CDR2 reads SQIVND (reference sequence). This CDR3 is 12 amino acids long. Supplemented by reference TRBV19 and TRBJ2-3, the full variable domain reads DGGITQSPKYLFRKEGQNVTLSCEQNLNHDAMYWYRQDPGQGLRLIYYSQIVNDFQKGDIAEGYSVSREKKESFPLTVTSAQKNPTAFYLCTSSWSTDTQYFGPGTRLTVL.

This clonotype was found once. The chain is built from TRBV20-1 and TRBJ2-1, with D perhaps TRBD2 (6 bases). CDR1 and CDR2 (germline): DFQATT, SNEGSKA (reference sequence). V lost 0 bases, J lost 6 bases, and 15 bases lay in between. The length of the CDR3 is 15 residues. The CDR3 DNA reads TGCAGTGCTAGAGATCGCGCGGGGACCGTCAATGAGCAGTTCTTC. Protein: CSARDRAGTVNEQFF.

V usage is TRBV20-1 and J usage is TRBJ2-4; TRBD2 aligns across 13 bases. Germline V gene lookup returns CDR1 DFQATT and CDR2 SNEGSKA (reference sequence). V was clipped by 3 bases and J by 1 base; unmatched bases: 3. This CDR3 is 16 amino acids long. CDR3 sequence (DNA): TGCAGTGCTAGGGAACTAGCGGGGGGGGCCAAAAACATTCAGTACTTC. Its protein product is CSARELAGGAKNIQYF.

The chain employs TRBV11-3 and TRBJ2-1; no clear D. CDR3 length: 15 residues. Trimming left V 5 bases short and J 0 bases short, with 11 bases between. CDR1 SGHNT and CDR2 YENEEA come from the germline V gene. The CDR3 region is CASSQQHLSYNEQFF. The CDR3 DNA follows: TGTGCCAGCAGCCAACAGCATCTCTCCTACAATGAGCAGTTCTTC.

This rearrangement joins TRBV4-1 to TRBJ2-1; weak D call: TRBD1 (5 bases). Germline V gene lookup returns CDR1 MGHRA and CDR2 YSYEKL. V lost 0 bases to trimming and J lost 7 bases, with 19 bases between them. The CDR3 is 17 residues long. The CDR3 nucleotides are TGCGCCAGCAGCCAAGATCCAAGGGGCGACCCCAGAAATGAGCAGTTCTTC. Its translation is CASSQDPRGDPRNEQFF.

The chain uses TRBV10-3 and TRBJ2-1; D is possibly TRBD1 (6 bases). The V end was cut by 6 bases, the J end by 6 bases, with 9 bases between. CDR1 and CDR2 (germline): ENHRY, SYGVKD. This CDR3 contains 12 residues. CDR3 sequence reads: CAIRQGSNEQFF. CDR3 in DNA: TGTGCCATCAGACAGGGTTCCAATGAGCAGTTCTTC.